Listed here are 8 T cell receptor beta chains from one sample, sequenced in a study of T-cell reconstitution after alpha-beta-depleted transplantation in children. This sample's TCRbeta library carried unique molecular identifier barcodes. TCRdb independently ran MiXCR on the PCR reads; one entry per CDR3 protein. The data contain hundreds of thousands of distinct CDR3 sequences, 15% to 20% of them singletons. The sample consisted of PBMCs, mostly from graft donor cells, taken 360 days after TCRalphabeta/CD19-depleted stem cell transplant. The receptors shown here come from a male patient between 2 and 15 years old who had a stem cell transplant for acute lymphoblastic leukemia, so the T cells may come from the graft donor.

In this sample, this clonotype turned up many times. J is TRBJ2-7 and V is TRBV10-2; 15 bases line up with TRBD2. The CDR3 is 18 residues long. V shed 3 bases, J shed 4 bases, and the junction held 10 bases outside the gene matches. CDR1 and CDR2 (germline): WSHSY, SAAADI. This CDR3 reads CASSDPGLAGGLEYEQYF. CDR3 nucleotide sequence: TGCGCCAGCAGTGATCCCGGACTAGCGGGAGGGCTGGAGTACGAGCAGTACTTC.

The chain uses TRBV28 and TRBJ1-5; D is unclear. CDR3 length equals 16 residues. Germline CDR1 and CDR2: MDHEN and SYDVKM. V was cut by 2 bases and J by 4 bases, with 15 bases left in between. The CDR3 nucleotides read TGTGCCAGCAGTTTAAGTTTTGGGGTCTTTAATCAGCCCCAGCATTTT. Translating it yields CASSLSFGVFNQPQHF.

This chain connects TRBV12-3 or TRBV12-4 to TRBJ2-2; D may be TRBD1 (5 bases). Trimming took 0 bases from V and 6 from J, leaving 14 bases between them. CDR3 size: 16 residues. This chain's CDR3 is CASSLAGASFPGELFF. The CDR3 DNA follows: TGTGCCAGCAGTTTAGCAGGGGCGTCTTTTCCCGGGGAGCTGTTTTTT.

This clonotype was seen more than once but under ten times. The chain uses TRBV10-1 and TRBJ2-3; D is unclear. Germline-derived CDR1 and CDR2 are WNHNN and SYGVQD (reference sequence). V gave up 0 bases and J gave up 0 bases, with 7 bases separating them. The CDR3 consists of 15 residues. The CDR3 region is CASSESLESTDTQYF. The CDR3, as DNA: TGCGCCAGCAGTGAGTCCCTAGAAAGCACAGATACGCAGTATTTT.

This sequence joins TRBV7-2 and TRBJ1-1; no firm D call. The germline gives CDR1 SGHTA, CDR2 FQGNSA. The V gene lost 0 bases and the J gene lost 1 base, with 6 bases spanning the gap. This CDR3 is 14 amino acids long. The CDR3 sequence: CASSLAGWNTEAFF. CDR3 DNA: TGTGCCAGCAGCTTAGCGGGTTGGAACACTGAAGCTTTCTTT.

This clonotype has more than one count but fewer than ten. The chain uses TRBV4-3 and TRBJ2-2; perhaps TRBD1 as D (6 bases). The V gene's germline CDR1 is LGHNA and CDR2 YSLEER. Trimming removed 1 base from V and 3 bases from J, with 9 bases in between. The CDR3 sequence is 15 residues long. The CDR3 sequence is CASSQVAGDTGELFF. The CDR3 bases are TGCGCCAGCAGCCAAGTAGCAGGGGACACCGGGGAGCTGTTTTTT.

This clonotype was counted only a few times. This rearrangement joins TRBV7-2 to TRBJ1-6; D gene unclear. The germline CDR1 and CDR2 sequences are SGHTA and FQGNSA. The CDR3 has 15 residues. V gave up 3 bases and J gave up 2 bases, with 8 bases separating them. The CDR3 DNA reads TGTGCCAGCAGCTTCGTCCCGACCTATAATTCACCCCTCCACTTT. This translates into CASSFVPTYNSPLHF.

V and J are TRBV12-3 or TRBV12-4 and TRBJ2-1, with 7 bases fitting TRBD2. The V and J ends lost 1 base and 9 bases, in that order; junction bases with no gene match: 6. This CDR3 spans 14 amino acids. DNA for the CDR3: TGTGCCAGCAGTTTAGACGGGAGGAGGAGTGAGCAGTTCTTC. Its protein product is CASSLDGRRSEQFF.